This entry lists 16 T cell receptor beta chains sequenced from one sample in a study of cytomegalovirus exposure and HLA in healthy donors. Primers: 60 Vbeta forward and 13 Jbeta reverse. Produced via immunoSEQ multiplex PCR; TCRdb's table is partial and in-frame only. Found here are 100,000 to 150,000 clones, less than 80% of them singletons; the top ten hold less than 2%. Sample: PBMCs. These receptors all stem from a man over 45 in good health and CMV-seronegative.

The CDR3 is CASSQQNSPLHF. As DNA, the CDR3 is TGTGCCAGCAGCCAACAAAATTCACCCCTCCACTTT. The chain carries TRBV14 and TRBJ1-6; D is uncertain. Germline CDR1 SGHDN, CDR2 FVKESK. The CDR3 extends over 12 amino acids. V was trimmed by 2 bases and J by 7 bases, leaving 3 bases between them.

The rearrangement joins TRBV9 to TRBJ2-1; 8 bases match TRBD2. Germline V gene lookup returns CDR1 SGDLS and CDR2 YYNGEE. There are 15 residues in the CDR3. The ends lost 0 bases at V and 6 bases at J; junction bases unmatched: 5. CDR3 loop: CASSVAGGAFNEQFF. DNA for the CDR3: TGTGCCAGCAGCGTAGCGGGGGGGGCTTTCAATGAGCAGTTCTTC. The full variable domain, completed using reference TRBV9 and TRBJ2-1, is DSGVTQTPKHLITATGQRVTLRCSPRSGDLSVYWYQQSLDQGLQFLIQYYNGEERAKGNILERFSAQQFPDLHSELNLSSLELGDSALYFCASSVAGGAFNEQFFGPGTRLTVL.

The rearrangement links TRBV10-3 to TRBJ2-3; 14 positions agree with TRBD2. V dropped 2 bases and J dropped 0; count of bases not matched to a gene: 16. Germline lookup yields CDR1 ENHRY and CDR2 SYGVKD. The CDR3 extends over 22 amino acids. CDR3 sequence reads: CAISEPISTSGGANPSTDTQYF. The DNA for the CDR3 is TGTGCCATCAGTGAGCCAATTTCGACTAGCGGGGGGGCGAATCCTAGCACAGATACGCAGTATTTT.

The CDR3 reads CASSHVQGEAYEQYF. The CDR3 region has the DNA TGTGCCAGCAGCCACGTACAGGGGGAGGCCTACGAGCAGTACTTC. The chain is built from TRBV6-6 and TRBJ2-7; 8 bases map to TRBD1. This CDR3 has 15 residues. The trim removed 6 bases at V and 2 bases at J, leaving 9 bases unmatched. CDR1 and CDR2 from the germline V gene are MNHNY and SVGAGI (reference sequence).

The CDR3 here is CASSIRRQNYGYTF. The CDR3 coding sequence is TGTGCCAGTAGTATTAGGCGGCAGAACTATGGCTACACCTTC. The V and J genes are TRBV19 and TRBJ1-2; D call uncertain. The ends were cut back, 3 bases at V and 2 bases at J, with 10 bases in the middle. Germline lookup yields CDR1 LNHDA and CDR2 SQIVND (reference sequence). CDR3 length: 14 amino acids.

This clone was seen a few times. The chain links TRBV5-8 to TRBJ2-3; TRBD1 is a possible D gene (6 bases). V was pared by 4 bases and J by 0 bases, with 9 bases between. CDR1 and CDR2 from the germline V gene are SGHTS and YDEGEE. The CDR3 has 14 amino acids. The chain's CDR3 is CASSPGQSTDTQYF. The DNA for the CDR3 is TGTGCCAGCAGCCCGGGACAAAGCACAGATACGCAGTATTTT. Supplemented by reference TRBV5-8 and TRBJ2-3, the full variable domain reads EAGVTQSPTHLIKTRGQQATLRCSPISGHTSVYWYQQALGLGLQFLLWYDEGEERNRGNFPPRFSGRQFPNYSSELNVNALELEDSALYLCASSPGQSTDTQYFGPGTRLTVL.

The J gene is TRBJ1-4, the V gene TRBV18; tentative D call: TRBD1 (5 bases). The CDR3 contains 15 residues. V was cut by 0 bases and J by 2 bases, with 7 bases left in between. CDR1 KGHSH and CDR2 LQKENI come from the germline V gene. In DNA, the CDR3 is TGTGCCAGCTCACCACCATGGGGCACTAATGAAAAACTGTTTTTT. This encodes CASSPPWGTNEKLFF. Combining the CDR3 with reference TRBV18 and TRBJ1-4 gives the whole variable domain NAGVMQNPRHLVRRRGQEARLRCSPMKGHSHVYWYRQLPEEGLKFMVYLQKENIIDESGMPKERFSAEFPKEGPSILRIQQVVRGDSAAYFCASSPPWGTNEKLFFGSGTQLSVL.

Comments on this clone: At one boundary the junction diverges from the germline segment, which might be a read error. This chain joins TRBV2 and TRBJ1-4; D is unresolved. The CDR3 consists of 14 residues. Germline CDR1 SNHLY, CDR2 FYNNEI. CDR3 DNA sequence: TGTGCCAGCCGTGAATTCCGGACTAATGAAAAACTGTTTTTT. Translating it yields CASREFRTNEKLFF.

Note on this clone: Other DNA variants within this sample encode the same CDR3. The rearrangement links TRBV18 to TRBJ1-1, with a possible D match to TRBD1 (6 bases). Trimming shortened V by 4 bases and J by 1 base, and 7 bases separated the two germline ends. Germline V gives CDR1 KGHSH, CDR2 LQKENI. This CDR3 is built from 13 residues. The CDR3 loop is CASSQGQNTEAFF. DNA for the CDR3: TGTGCCAGCTCACAGGGACAGAACACTGAAGCTTTCTTT.

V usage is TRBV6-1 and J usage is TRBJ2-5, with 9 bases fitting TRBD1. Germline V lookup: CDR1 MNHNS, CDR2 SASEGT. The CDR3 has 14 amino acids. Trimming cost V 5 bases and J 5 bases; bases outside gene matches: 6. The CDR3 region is CASSPRTGEETQYF. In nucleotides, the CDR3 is TGTGCCAGCAGTCCCCGGACAGGGGAGGAGACCCAGTACTTC.

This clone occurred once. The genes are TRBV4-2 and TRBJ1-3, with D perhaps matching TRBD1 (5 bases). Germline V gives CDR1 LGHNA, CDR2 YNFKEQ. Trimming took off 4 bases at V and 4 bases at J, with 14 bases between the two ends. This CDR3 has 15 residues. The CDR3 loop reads CASSRLLTVGNTIYF. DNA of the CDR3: TGTGCCAGCAGCCGCTTATTGACAGTGGGAAACACCATATATTTT.

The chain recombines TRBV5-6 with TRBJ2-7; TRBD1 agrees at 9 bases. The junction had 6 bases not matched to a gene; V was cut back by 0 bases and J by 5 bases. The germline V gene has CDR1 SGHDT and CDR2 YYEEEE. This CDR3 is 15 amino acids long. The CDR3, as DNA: TGTGCCAGCAGCTTGGCCGGGACAGGGTCGGACGAGCAGTACTTC. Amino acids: CASSLAGTGSDEQYF.

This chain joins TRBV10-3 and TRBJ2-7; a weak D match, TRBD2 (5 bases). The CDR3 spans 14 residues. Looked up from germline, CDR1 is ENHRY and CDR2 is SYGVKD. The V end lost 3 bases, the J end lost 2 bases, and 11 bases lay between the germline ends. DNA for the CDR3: TGTGCCATCAGTGAAAGGCGGGCCGCCTACGAGCAGTACGTC. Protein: CAISERRAAYEQYV.

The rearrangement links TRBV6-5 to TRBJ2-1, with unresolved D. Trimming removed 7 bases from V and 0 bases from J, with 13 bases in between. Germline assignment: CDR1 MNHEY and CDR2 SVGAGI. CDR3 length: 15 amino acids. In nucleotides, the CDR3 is TGTGCCAGCAATATGAGAGGAAGCTCCTACAATGAGCAGTTCTTC. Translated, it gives CASNMRGSSYNEQFF.

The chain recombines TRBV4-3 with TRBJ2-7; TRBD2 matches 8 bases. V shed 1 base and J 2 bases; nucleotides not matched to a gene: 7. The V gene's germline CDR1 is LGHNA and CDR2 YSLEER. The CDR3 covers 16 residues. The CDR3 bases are TGCGCCAGCAGCCAAGTTGTCAGCGGGGGTGCCTACGAGCAGTACTTC. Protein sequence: CASSQVVSGGAYEQYF.

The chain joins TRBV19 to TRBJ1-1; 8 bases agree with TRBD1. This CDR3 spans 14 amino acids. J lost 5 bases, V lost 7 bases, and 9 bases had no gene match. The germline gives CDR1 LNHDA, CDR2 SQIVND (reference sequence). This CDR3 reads CASILDRGGTEAFF. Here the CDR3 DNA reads TGTGCCAGTATCCTTGACAGGGGTGGAACTGAAGCTTTCTTT.